The T cell receptor (beta chain) described here comes from a study of blood T cells in healthy people across ages. Whole-study results and caveats: With age, beta diversity per million T cells declined roughly linearly, significantly by 30 to 40.

CDR1 and CDR2 from the germline V gene are LNHDA and SQIVND (reference sequence). There are 16 residues in the CDR3. A second PCR of roughly 7 to 11 cycles used a sample-barcoded 5' primer and a J-beta primer mix. A single record per CDR3 protein comes from TCRdb applying MiXCR to the 5' RACE reads. The sample holds around 990,000 distinct CDR3 sequences, around 27% seen once. This clonotype was seen a few times. Its antigen is still unknown. Sequence at one end of the junction differs from germline and may be a read error. The same data also went into a second study, on T cells of mothers and their children. That paper notes: Related mother-child pairs showed slightly higher but non-significant overlap than unrelated pairs.

Sequenced: blood. The chain couples TRBV19 to TRBJ1-2; D is undetermined. The receptor was isolated from a girl aged 2-10 years in good health. The DNA of the CDR3 is TGCGCCAGTAGTATTGTTGGCTCCCCAGCTAACTATGGCTACACCTTC. It yields the protein CASSIVGSPANYGYTF.